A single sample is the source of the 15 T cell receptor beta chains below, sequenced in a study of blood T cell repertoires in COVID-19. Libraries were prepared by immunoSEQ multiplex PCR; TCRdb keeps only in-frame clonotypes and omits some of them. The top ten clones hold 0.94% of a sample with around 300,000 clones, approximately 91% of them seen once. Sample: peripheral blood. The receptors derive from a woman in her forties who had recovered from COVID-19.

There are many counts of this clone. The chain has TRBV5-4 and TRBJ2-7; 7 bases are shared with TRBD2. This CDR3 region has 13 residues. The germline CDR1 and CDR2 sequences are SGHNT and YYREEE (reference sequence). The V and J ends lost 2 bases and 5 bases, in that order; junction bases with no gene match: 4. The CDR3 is CASSFGLADEQYF. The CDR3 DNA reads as TGTGCCAGCAGCTTCGGGCTAGCGGACGAGCAGTACTTC.

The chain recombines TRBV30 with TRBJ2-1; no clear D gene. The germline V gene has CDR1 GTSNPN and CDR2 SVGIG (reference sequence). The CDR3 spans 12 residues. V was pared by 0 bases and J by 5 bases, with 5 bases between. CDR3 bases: TGTGCCTGGAGTGTCTCAGACAATGAGCAGTTCTTC. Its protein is CAWSVSDNEQFF.

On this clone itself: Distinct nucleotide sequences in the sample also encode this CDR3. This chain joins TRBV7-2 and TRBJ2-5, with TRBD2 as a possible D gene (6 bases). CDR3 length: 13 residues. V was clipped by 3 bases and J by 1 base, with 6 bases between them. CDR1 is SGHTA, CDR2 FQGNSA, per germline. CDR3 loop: CASSLGGQETQYF. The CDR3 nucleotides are TGTGCCAGCAGCTTGGGGGGCCAAGAGACCCAGTACTTC.

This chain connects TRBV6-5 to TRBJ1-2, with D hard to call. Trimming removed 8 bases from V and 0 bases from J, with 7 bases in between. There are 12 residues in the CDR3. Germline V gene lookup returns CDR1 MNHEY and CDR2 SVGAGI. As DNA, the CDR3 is TGTGCCAGCCCCGGGGCTAACTATGGCTACACCTTC. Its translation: CASPGANYGYTF.

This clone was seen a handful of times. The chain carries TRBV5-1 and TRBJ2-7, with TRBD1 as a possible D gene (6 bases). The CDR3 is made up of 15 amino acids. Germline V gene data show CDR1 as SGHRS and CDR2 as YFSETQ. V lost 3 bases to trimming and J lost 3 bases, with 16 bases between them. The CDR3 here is CASSSLDSFNYEQYF. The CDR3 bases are TGCGCCAGCAGCTCCCTGGACAGCTTCAACTACGAGCAGTACTTC.

As DNA, the CDR3 is TGTGCCAGCAGCCCGGTCCTAGCGGGAGGTGGGGCCGGGGAGCTGTTTTTT. The encoded protein is CASSPVLAGGGAGELFF. The rearrangement uses TRBV5-4 and TRBJ2-2, with 11 nucleotides matching TRBD2. Trimming at V came to 4 bases and at J to 6 bases, leaving 11 bases not matched to a gene. Germline CDR1 and CDR2: SGHNT and YYREEE (reference sequence). This CDR3 spans 17 amino acids.

The CDR3 is CASSLNFKYNEQFF. DNA for the CDR3: TGTGCCAGCAGTTTGAACTTCAAGTACAATGAGCAGTTCTTC. The rearrangement joins TRBV28 to TRBJ2-1, with unresolved D. The length of the CDR3 is 14 residues. Germline V lookup: CDR1 MDHEN, CDR2 SYDVKM. Trimming cost V 3 bases and J 4 bases, with 10 bases left between them.

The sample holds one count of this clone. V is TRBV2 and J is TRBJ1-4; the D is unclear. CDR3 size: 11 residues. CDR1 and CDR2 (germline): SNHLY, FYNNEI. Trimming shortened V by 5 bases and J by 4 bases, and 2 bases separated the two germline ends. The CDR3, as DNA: TGTGCCAGCAGTTATAATGAAAAACTGTTTTTT. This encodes CASSYNEKLFF. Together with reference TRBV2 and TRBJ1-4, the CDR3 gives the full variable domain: EPEVTQTPSHQVTQMGQEVILRCVPISNHLYFYWYRQILGQKVEFLVSFYNNEISEKSEIFDDQFSVERPDGSNFTLKIRSTKLEDSAMYFCASSYNEKLFFGSGTQLSVL.

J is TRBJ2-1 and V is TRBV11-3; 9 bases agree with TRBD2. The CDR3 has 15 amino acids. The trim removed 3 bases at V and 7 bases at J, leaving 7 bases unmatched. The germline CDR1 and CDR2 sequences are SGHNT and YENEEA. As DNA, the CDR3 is TGTGCCAGCAGCTTTGCGGGAGGGCCTGGGAATGAGCAGTTCTTC. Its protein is CASSFAGGPGNEQFF.

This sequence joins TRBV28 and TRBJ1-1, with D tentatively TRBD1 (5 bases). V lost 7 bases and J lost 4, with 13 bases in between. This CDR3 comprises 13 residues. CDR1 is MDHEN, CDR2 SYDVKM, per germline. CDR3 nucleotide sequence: TGTGCCAGCATCGTCGGTAGGGGCACTGAAGCTTTCTTT. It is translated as CASIVGRGTEAFF.

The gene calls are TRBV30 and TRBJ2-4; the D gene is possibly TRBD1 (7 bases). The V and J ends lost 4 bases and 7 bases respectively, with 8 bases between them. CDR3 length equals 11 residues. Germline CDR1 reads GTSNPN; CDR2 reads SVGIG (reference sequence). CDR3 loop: CAWTGGNIQYF. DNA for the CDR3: TGTGCCTGGACAGGGGGGAACATTCAGTACTTC.

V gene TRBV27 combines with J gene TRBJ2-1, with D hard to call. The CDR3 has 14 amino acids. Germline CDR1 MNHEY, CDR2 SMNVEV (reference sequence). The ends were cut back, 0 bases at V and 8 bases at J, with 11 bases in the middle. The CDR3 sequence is CASSLSDTNHEQFF. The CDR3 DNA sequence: TGTGCCAGCAGTTTATCAGACACCAACCATGAGCAGTTCTTC.

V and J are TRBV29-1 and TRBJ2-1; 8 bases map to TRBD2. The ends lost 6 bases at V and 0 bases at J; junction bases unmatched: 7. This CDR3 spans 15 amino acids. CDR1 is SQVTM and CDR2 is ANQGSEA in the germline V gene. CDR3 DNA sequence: TGCAGCGTGGTAGCGGGATTAAGCTCCTACAATGAGCAGTTCTTC. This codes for CSVVAGLSSYNEQFF.

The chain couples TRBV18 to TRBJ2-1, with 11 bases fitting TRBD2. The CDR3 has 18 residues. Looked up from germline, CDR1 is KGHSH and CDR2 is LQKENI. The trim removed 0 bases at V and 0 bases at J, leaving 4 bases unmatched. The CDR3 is CASSPPSGRDSSYNEQFF. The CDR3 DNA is TGTGCCAGCTCACCACCTAGCGGGAGGGATAGCTCCTACAATGAGCAGTTCTTC.

The CDR3 region has the DNA TGTGCCAGCAGCCACTTCCCGAGACTAGCGGGAGGCAGCTACGAGCAGTACTTC. Its translation is CASSHFPRLAGGSYEQYF. The chain is built from TRBV7-9 and TRBJ2-7, with TRBD2 matching 13 bases. CDR1 is SEHNR and CDR2 is FQNEAQ in the germline V gene (reference sequence). J lost 3 bases, V lost 5 bases, and 13 bases had no gene match. The length of the CDR3 is 18 residues.